The entry below describes one TCR beta chain. Two negative PCRs, clearance, or symptom resolution characterized the recovered Cohort 3 donors. The data belong to a study of blood T cell repertoires in COVID-19. Study information: Samples came from the United States, Italy and Spain, spanning acute and convalescent COVID-19.

Original data processing: Reference gene primer amplification in the assay estimated nucleated cell counts. Clones were sequenced by immunoSEQ multiplex PCR, and TCRdb holds only the in-frame ones, with some missing. V and J calls and clone size are as listed in that table; D and trimming were resolved from the DNA. Among over 150,000 clones listed, approximately 79% were seen once. J was trimmed by 4 bases and V by 0 bases; bases with no gene match: 6. The germline V gene encodes CDR1 PRHDT and CDR2 FYEKMQ (reference sequence). This CDR3 has 16 amino acids. The chain employs TRBV13 and TRBJ1-2; TRBD1 aligns across 9 bases. The material sequenced was PBMCs or T cells enriched from blood (not recorded which). The receptor was isolated from a man in his fifties or sixties who had recovered from COVID-19. CDR3 bases: TGTGCCAGCAGCTTAGGTGGACAGGGGAGGATCTATGGCTACACCTTC. Its translation: CASSLGGQGRIYGYTF.